The 14 T cell receptor beta chains presented below share a single source sample, sequenced in a study of shared clonotypes between healthy human individuals. Repertoires were generated with immunoSEQ multiplex PCR, while TCRdb's copy carries only in-frame clones and drops some. In the table there are about 1.4 million clones, 95% to 97% of which are singletons. Sample: naive CD4+ T cells sorted from blood. The subset: CD45RA+ positively selected. These receptors came from a man aged 25 to 40 in good health.

V gene TRBV7-2 combines with J gene TRBJ1-5; 9 bases line up with TRBD1. This CDR3 comprises 14 residues. Germline CDR1 and CDR2: SGHTA and FQGNSA. Unmatched junction bases numbered 3, after V lost 5 bases and J lost 4 bases. CDR3 loop: CASSNDRGNQPQHF. Written as DNA, the CDR3 is TGTGCCAGCAGCAATGACAGGGGGAATCAGCCCCAGCATTTT.

Remarks on this clone: The same CDR3 arises from other DNA sequences in this sample as well. The chain links TRBV18 to TRBJ2-3; D is unresolved. The germline CDR1 and CDR2 sequences are KGHSH and LQKENI. The CDR3 is made up of 13 amino acids. Trimming left V 3 bases short and J 2 bases short, with 6 bases between. This chain's CDR3 is CASSPRFTDTQYF. The CDR3 DNA follows: TGTGCCAGCTCACCCCGGTTCACAGATACGCAGTATTTT.

This clone was seen a single time. J is TRBJ2-3 and V is TRBV30; D remains ambiguous. The CDR3 covers 13 residues. Germline CDR1 reads GTSNPN; CDR2 reads SVGIG (reference sequence). V lost 1 base and J 6 bases, leaving 11 bases between the germline ends. The CDR3 DNA reads as TGTGCCTGGAGTGCCCGGCGCGACGATACGCAGTATTTT. The encoded protein is CAWSARRDDTQYF.

J is TRBJ1-1 and V is TRBV27, with 9 bases fitting TRBD1. Germline V gene lookup returns CDR1 MNHEY and CDR2 SMNVEV (reference sequence). The CDR3 extends over 16 amino acids. Trimming cost V 7 bases and J 2 bases; bases outside gene matches: 11. In DNA, the CDR3 is TGTGCCAGCATCCTCCGACAGGGGGTAATAAACACTGAAGCTTTCTTT. Protein sequence: CASILRQGVINTEAFF.

The chain joins TRBV7-6 to TRBJ2-1; D is uncertain. CDR1 is SGHVS, CDR2 FNYEAQ, per germline. V was shortened by 3 bases and J by 5 bases, with 11 bases between the two germline ends. CDR3 length: 14 residues. The CDR3 DNA follows: TGTGCCAGCAGCTTTTGGGTCGGAAACAATGAGCAGTTCTTC. This codes for CASSFWVGNNEQFF.

The chain carries TRBV21-1 and TRBJ2-5; TRBD2 is the table's D call and was not checked against the DNA. TRBV21-1 is labeled a pseudogene. The CDR3 has 15 amino acids. The CDR3 bases are TGTGCCAGCAGCAACACCCTAGCGGAGCAAGAGACCCAGTACTTC. Translating gives CASSNTLAEQETQYF.

V usage is TRBV7-2 and J usage is TRBJ2-5; 11 nucleotides line up with TRBD1. CDR3 length equals 16 residues. The germline gives CDR1 SGHTA, CDR2 FQGNSA. With 5 bases clipped from V and 5 bases from J, the junction kept 10 bases outside the gene matches. DNA of the CDR3: TGTGCCAGCAGCGCACTGGGACAGGGGGTAGGGGAGACCCAGTACTTC. This gives the protein CASSALGQGVGETQYF. Filled out from reference TRBV7-2 and TRBJ2-5, the complete variable domain reads GAGVSQSPSNKVTEKGKDVELRCDPISGHTALYWYRQSLGQGLEFLIYFQGNSAPDKSGLPSDRFSAERTGGSVSTLTIQRTQQEDSAVYLCASSALGQGVGETQYFGPGTRLLVL.

This clone was recorded once. This chain joins TRBV18 and TRBJ2-7; 9 nucleotides match TRBD1. Germline CDR1 KGHSH, CDR2 LQKENI. Germline trimming cut 4 bases from V and 2 bases from J; bases unmatched to any gene: 6. This CDR3 is 15 amino acids long. CDR3 amino acids: CASSQRGTGTYEQYF. For the CDR3, the DNA is TGTGCCAGCTCACAACGCGGGACAGGGACCTACGAGCAGTACTTC. Together with reference TRBV18 and TRBJ2-7, the CDR3 gives the full variable domain: NAGVMQNPRHLVRRRGQEARLRCSPMKGHSHVYWYRQLPEEGLKFMVYLQKENIIDESGMPKERFSAEFPKEGPSILRIQQVVRGDSAAYFCASSQRGTGTYEQYFGPGTRLTVT.

The chain combines TRBV14 with TRBJ1-1; tentatively, D is TRBD1 (5 bases). The V end was cut by 6 bases, the J end by 2 bases, with 22 bases between. Germline V CDR1 and CDR2: SGHDN, FVKESK. The CDR3 is 17 amino acids. CDR3 in amino acids: CASRVMAPLGTNTEAFF. In nucleotides, the CDR3 is TGTGCCAGCAGGGTTATGGCACCCTTAGGGACCAACACTGAAGCTTTCTTT.

The chain recombines TRBV7-9 with TRBJ2-1, with 10 bases fitting TRBD2. Germline CDR1 and CDR2: SEHNR and FQNEAQ (reference sequence). The V segment lost 5 bases and the J segment 4 bases; nucleotides outside the gene matches: 11. The CDR3 has 17 amino acids. This chain's CDR3 is CASSPRGGAGGYNEQFF. DNA for the CDR3: TGTGCCAGCAGCCCCCGCGGGGGAGCGGGAGGGTACAATGAGCAGTTCTTC.

For this clone: The identical CDR3 is also encoded by other nucleotide sequences in the sample. This chain uses TRBV7-9 with TRBJ2-1; 14 positions match TRBD2. V lost 1 base to trimming and J lost 4 bases; unmatched junction nucleotides: 3. CDR1 is SEHNR and CDR2 is FQNEAQ in the germline V gene (reference sequence). This CDR3 region has 17 residues. CDR3 protein: CASSLGGLAGVYNEQFF. The CDR3 DNA reads TGTGCCAGCAGCTTAGGGGGACTAGCGGGAGTTTACAATGAGCAGTTCTTC.

This clone was observed a handful of times. The V and J genes are TRBV7-8 and TRBJ2-7; 7 positions agree with TRBD1. The CDR3 loop spans 14 amino acids. The V and J ends lost 2 bases and 7 bases, in that order; junction bases with no gene match: 8. CDR1 and CDR2 (germline): SGHVS, FQNEAQ. This CDR3 is CASSLPGTESEQYF. For the CDR3, the DNA is TGTGCCAGCAGCTTACCCGGGACAGAGAGTGAGCAGTACTTC.

The chain is built from TRBV19 and TRBJ2-7, with no clear D. CDR1 is LNHDA, CDR2 SQIVND, per germline (reference sequence). CDR3 length: 9 residues. The V end was cut by 11 bases, the J end by 6 bases, with 8 bases between. CDR3 bases: TGTGCCTCCCCGAGCGAGCAGTACTTC. Translating gives CASPSEQYF.

The chain employs TRBV5-1 and TRBJ1-3, with 10 bases aligning to TRBD1. V gave up 4 bases and J gave up 2 bases; unmatched junction bases: 6. CDR1 is SGHRS and CDR2 is YFSETQ in the germline V gene. The CDR3 covers 16 residues. As DNA, the CDR3 is TGCGCCAGCAGCCCCCGAGGACAGGGGGCTGGAAACACCATATATTTT. As protein: CASSPRGQGAGNTIYF. Variable domain in full (rest from reference TRBV5-1 and TRBJ1-3): KAGVTQTPRYLIKTRGQQVTLSCSPISGHRSVSWYQQTPGQGLQFLFEYFSETQRNKGNFPGRFSGRQFSNSRSEMNVSTLELGDSALYLCASSPRGQGAGNTIYFGEGSWLTVV.